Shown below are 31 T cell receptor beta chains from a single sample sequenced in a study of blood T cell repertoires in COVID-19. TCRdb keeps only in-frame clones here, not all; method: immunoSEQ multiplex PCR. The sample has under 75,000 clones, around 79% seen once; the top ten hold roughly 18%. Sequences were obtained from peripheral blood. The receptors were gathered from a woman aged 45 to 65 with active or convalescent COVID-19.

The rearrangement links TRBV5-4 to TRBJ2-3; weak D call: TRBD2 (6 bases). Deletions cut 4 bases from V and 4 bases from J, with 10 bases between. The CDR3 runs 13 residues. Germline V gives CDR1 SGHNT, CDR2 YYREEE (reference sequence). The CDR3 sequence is CASSRRVPDTQYF. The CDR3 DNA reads TGTGCCAGCAGCAGGAGGGTCCCAGATACGCAGTATTTT.

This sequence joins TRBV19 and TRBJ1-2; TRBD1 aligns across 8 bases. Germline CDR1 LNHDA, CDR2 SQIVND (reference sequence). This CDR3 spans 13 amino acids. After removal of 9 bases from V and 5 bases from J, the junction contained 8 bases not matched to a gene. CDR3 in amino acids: CASRGQGLYGYTF. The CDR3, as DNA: TGTGCCAGCCGCGGACAGGGTCTTTATGGCTACACCTTC.

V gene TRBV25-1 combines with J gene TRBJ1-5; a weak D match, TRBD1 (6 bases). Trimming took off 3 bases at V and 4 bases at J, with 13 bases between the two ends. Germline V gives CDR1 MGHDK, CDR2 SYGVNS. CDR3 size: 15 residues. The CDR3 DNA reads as TGTGCCAGCAGTGAGGGAGGGGGAGGGAATCAGCCCCAGCATTTT. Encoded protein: CASSEGGGGNQPQHF.

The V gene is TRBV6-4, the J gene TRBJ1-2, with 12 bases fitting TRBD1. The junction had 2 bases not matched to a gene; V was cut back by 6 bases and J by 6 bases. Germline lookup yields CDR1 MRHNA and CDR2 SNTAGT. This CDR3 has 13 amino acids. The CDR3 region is CASRGQGADGYTF. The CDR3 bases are TGTGCCAGCAGGGGACAGGGGGCAGATGGCTACACCTTC.

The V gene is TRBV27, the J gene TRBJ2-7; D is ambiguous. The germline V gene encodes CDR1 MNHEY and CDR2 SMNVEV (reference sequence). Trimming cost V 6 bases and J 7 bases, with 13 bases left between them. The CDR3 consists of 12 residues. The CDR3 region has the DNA TGTGCCAGCAGAAACACCGGCGGAGAGCAGTACTTC. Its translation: CASRNTGGEQYF.

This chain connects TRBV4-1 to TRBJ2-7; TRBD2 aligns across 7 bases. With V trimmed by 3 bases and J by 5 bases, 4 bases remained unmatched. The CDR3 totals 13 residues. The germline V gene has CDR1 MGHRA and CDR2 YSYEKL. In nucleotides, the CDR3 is TGCGCCAGCAGCCACGGACTAGGGGACGAGCAGTACTTC. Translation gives CASSHGLGDEQYF.

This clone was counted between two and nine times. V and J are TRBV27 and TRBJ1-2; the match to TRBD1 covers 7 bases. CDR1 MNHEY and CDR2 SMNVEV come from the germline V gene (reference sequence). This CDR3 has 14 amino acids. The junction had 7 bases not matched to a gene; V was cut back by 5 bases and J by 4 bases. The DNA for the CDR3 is TGTGCCAGCAGTCCCTCCGGGACAGTCTATGGCTACACCTTC. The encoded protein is CASSPSGTVYGYTF.

The CDR3 spells CASKIGHHTGELFF. In DNA, the CDR3 is TGTGCCAGCAAAATTGGACATCACACCGGGGAGCTGTTTTTT. The chain links TRBV6-5 to TRBJ2-2, with a weak D call TRBD1 (5 bases). The CDR3 is 14 amino acids. The V end lost 7 bases, the J end lost 3 bases, and 12 bases lay between the germline ends. The germline gives CDR1 MNHEY, CDR2 SVGAGI.

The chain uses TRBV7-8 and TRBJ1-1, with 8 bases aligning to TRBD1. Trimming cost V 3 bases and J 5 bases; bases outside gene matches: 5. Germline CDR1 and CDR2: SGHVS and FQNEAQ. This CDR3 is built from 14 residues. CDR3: CASSFDRGGTEAFF. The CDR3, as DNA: TGTGCCAGCAGCTTCGACAGGGGAGGGACTGAAGCTTTCTTT.

The CDR3 is CAWSVLGFARGYTF. The CDR3 region has the DNA TGTGCCTGGAGTGTCTTAGGCTTCGCGCGGGGCTACACCTTC. The gene calls are TRBV30 and TRBJ1-2; unclear D gene. The germline V gene encodes CDR1 GTSNPN and CDR2 SVGIG (reference sequence). CDR3 length equals 14 residues. V was shortened by 0 bases and J by 8 bases, with 16 bases between the two germline ends.

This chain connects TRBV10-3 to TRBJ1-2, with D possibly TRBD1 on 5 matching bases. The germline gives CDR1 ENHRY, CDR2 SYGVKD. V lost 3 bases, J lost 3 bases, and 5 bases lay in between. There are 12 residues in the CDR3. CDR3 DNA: TGTGCCATCAGTGAACAGGACTATGGCTACACCTTC. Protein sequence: CAISEQDYGYTF.

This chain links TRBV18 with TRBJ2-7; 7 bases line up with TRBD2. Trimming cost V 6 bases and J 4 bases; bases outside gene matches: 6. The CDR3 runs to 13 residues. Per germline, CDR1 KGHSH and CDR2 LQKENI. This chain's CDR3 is CASSAGELYEQYF. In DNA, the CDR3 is TGTGCCAGCTCGGCGGGAGAGTTATACGAGCAGTACTTC. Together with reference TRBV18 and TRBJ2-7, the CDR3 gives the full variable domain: NAGVMQNPRHLVRRRGQEARLRCSPMKGHSHVYWYRQLPEEGLKFMVYLQKENIIDESGMPKERFSAEFPKEGPSILRIQQVVRGDSAAYFCASSAGELYEQYFGPGTRLTVT.

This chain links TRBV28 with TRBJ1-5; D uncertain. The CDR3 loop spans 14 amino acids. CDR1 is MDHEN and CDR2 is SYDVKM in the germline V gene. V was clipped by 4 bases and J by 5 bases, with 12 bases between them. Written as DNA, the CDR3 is TGTGCCAGCAGTTCTGGGGAGGACCATCAGCCCCAGCATTTT. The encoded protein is CASSSGEDHQPQHF.

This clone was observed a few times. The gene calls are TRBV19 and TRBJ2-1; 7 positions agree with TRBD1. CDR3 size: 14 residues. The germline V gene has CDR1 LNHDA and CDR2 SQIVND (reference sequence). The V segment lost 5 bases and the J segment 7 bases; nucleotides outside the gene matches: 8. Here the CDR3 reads CASSSRQGQNEQFF. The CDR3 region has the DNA TGTGCCAGTAGTTCCCGACAGGGCCAAAATGAGCAGTTCTTC.

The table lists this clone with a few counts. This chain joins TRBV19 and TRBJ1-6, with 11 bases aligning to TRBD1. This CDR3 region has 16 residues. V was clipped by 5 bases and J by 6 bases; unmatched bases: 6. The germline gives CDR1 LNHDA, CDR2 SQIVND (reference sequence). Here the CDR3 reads CASSRGTGGSNSPLHF. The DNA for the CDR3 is TGTGCCAGTAGTCGGGGGACAGGGGGTTCTAATTCACCCCTCCACTTT.

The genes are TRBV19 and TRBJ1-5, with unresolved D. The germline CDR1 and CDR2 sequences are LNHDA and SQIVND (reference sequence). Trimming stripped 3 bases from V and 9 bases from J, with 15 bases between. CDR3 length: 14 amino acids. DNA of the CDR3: TGTGCCAGTAGTATCGGCAGCTCAGGTTGGCCCCAGCATTTT. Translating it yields CASSIGSSGWPQHF.

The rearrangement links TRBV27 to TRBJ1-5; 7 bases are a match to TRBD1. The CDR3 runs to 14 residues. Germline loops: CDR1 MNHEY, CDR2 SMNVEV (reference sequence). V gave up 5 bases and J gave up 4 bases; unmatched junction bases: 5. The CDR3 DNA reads TGTGCCAGCAGTCTGCGGACAGGAAATCAGCCCCAGCATTTT. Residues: CASSLRTGNQPQHF.

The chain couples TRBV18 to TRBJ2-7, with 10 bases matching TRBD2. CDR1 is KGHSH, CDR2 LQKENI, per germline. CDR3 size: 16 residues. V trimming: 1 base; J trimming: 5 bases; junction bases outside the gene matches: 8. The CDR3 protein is CASSPLGPSGSNEQYF. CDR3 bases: TGTGCCAGCTCACCACTTGGGCCTAGCGGGAGTAACGAGCAGTACTTC.

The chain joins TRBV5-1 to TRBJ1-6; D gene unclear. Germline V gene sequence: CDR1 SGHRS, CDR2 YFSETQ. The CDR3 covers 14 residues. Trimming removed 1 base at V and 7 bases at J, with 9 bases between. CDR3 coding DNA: TGCGCCAGCAGCTTGCTTCAGTTCAATTCACCCCTCCACTTT. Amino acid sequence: CASSLLQFNSPLHF.

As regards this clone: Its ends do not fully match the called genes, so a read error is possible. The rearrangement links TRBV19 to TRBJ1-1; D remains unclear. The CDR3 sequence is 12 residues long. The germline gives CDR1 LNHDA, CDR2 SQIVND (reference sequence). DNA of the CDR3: TGTGCCAGTGGTATTATGAACACTGAAGCTTTCTTT. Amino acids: CASGIMNTEAFF.

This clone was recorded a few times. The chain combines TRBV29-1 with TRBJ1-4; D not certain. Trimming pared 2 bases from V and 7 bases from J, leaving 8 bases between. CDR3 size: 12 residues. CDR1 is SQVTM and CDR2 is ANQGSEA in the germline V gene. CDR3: CSVETGGEKLFF. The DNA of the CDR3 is TGCAGCGTTGAAACCGGTGGTGAAAAACTGTTTTTT.

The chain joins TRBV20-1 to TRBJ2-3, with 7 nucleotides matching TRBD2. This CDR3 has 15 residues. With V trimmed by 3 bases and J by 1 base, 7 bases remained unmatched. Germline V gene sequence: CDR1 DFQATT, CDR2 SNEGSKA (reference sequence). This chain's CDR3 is CSASGAGAGTDTQYF. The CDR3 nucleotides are TGCAGTGCTAGTGGTGCGGGAGCTGGCACAGATACGCAGTATTTT.

The CDR3 sequence: CASSYSGGNEKLFF. CDR3 nucleotides: TGTGCCAGCAGTTACTCGGGCGGGAATGAAAAACTGTTTTTT. The V gene is TRBV6-5, the J gene TRBJ1-4; the D is unclear. V dropped 0 bases and J dropped 5 bases, with 7 bases sitting between them. CDR1 is MNHEY, CDR2 SVGAGI, per germline. The CDR3 spans 14 residues.

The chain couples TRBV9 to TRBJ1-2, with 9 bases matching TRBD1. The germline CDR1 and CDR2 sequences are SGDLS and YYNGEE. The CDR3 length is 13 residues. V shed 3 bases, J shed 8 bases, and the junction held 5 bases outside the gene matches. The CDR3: CASSGGTGRGYTF. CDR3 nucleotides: TGTGCCAGCAGCGGAGGGACAGGGCGAGGCTACACCTTC.

Here the CDR3 reads CASSLVTQGASPLHF. CDR3 nucleotide sequence: TGTGCCAGCAGCTTAGTTACTCAGGGGGCCTCACCCCTCCACTTT. The chain carries TRBV11-2 and TRBJ1-6, with 8 bases fitting TRBD1. The CDR3 contains 15 residues. J lost 10 bases, V lost 1 base, and 6 bases had no gene match. Germline CDR1 SGHAT, CDR2 FQNNGV.

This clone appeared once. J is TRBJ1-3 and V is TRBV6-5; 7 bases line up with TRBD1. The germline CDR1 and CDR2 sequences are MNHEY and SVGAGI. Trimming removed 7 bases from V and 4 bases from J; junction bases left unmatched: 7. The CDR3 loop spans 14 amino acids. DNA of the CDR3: TGTGCCAGCATACAGGGGTCCACAGGAAACACCATATATTTT. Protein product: CASIQGSTGNTIYF.

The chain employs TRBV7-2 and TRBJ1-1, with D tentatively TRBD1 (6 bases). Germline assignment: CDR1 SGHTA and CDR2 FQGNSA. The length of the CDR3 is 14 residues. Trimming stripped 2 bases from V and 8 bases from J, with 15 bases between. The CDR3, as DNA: TGTGCCAGCAGCTTACCGCAGGGGAGTGCGGAAGCTTTCTTT. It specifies CASSLPQGSAEAFF.

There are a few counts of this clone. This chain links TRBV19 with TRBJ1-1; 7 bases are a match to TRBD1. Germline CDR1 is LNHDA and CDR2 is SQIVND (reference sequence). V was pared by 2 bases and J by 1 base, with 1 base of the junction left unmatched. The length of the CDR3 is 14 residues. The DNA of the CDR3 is TGTGCCAGTAGTATAACAGGGGCGAACACTGAAGCTTTCTTT. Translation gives CASSITGANTEAFF.

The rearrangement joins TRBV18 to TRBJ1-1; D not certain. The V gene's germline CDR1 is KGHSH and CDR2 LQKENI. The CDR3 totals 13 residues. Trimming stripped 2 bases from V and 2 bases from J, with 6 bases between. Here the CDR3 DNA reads TGTGCCAGCTCACCAATACTTAACACTGAAGCTTTCTTT. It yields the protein CASSPILNTEAFF.

The CDR3 coding sequence is TGTGCCAGCAAACCGGGACTAGCGGGAGGTGGCCCGTACAATGAGCAGTTCTTC. This translates into CASKPGLAGGGPYNEQFF. V usage is TRBV28 and J usage is TRBJ2-1; 15 bases fit TRBD2. V lost 7 bases to trimming and J lost 4 bases; unmatched junction nucleotides: 11. Germline-derived CDR1 and CDR2 are MDHEN and SYDVKM. This CDR3 has 18 amino acids.

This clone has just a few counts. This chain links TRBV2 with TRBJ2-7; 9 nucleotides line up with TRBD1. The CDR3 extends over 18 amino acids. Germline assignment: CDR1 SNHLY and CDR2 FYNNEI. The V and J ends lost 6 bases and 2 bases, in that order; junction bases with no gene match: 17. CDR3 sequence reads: CASSPGQGGRLYTYEQYF. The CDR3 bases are TGTGCCAGCAGCCCGGGACAGGGAGGGAGACTATACACCTACGAGCAGTACTTC.